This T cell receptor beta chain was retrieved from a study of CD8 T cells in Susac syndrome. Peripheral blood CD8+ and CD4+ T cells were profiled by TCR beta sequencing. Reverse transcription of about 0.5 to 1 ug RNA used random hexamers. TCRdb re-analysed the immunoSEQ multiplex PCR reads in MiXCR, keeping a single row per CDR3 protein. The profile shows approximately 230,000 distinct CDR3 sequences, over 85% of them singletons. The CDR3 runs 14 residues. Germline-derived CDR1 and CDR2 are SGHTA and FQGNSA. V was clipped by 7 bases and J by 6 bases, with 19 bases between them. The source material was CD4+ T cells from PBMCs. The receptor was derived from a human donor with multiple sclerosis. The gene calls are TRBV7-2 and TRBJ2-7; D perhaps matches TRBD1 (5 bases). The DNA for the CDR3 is TGTGCCAGCACCCAGGCCCCAGGGCCCCGCGAGCAGTACTTC. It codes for CASTQAPGPREQYF.